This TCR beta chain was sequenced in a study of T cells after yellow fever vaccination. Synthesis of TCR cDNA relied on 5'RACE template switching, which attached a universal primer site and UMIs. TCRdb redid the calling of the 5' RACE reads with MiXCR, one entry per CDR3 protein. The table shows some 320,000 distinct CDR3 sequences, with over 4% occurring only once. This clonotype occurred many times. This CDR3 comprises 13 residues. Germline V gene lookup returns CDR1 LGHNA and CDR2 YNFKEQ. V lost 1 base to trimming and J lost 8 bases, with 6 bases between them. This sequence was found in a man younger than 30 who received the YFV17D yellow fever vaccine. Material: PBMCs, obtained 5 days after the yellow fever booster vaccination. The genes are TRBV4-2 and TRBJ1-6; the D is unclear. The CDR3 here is CASSQGLDSPLHF. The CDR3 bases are TGTGCCAGCAGCCAAGGGTTGGATTCACCCCTCCACTTT.